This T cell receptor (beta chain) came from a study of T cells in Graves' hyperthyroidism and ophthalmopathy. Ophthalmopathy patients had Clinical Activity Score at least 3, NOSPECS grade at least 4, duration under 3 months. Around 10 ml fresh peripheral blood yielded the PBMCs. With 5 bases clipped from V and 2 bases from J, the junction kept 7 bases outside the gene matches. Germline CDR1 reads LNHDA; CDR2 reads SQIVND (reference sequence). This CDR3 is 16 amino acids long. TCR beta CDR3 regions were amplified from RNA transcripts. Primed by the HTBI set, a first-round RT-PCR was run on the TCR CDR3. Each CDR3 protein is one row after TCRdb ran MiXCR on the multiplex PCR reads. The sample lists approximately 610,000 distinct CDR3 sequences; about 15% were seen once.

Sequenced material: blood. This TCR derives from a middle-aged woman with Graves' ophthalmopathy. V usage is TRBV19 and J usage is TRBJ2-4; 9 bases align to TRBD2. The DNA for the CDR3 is TGTGCCAGTAGTCTACGACTAGCGGAATCCAAAAACATTCAGTACTTC. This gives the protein CASSLRLAESKNIQYF.